This T cell receptor (beta chain) was documented in a study of shared clonotypes between healthy human individuals. Profiled with immunoSEQ multiplex PCR; TCRdb holds only in-frame clones, not every one. Here the sample spans 330,000 or so clones, over 70% being singletons. Germline values: CDR1 WNHNN, CDR2 SYGVQD (reference sequence). This CDR3 has 12 residues. V gave up 11 bases and J gave up 3 bases; unmatched junction bases: 3. This chain connects TRBV10-1 to TRBJ2-2, with 7 bases fitting TRBD1. The sequenced material came from memory CD4+ T cells sorted from blood. The subset denotes: CD45RA-negative fraction. The TCR was taken from a man aged 25-45 years in good health. Here the CDR3 DNA reads TGCGCCGCTCAGGGGGACACCGGGGAGCTGTTTTTT. It is translated as CAAQGDTGELFF.